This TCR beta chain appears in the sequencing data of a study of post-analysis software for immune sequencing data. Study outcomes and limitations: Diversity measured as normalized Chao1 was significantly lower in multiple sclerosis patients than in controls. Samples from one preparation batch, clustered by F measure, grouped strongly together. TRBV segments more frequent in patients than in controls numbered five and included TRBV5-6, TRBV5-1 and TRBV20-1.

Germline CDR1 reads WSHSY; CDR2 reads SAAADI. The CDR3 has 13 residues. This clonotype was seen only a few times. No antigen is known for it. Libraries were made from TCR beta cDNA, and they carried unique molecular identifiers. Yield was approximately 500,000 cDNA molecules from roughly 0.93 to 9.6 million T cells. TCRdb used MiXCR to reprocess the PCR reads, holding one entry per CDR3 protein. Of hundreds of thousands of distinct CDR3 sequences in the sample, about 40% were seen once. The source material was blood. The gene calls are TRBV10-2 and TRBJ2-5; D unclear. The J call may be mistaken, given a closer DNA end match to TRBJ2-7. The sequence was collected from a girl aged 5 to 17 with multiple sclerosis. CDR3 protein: CASRPSDGAEQYF. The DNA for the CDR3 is TGCGCCAGCAGGCCCTCGGACGGAGCCGAGCAGTACTTC.